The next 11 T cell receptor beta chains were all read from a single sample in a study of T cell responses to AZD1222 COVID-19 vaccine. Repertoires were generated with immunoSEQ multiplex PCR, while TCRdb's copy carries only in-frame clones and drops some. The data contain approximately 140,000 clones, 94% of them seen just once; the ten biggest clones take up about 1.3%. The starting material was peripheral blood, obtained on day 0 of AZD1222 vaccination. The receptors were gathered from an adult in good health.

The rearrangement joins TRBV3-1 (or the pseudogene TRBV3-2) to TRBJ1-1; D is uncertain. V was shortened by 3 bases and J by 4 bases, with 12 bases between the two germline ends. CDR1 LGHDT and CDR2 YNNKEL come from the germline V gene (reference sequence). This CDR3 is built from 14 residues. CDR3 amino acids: CASSHETRGTEAFF. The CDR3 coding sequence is TGTGCCAGCAGCCACGAAACTCGGGGCACTGAAGCTTTCTTT.

CDR3 protein: CASSPRGLGGYTF. DNA of the CDR3: TGTGCCAGCTCACCAAGGGGGCTCGGAGGCTACACCTTC. This chain joins TRBV18 and TRBJ1-2; 7 bases line up with TRBD1. Germline-derived CDR1 and CDR2 are KGHSH and LQKENI. V lost 2 bases to trimming and J lost 8 bases; unmatched junction nucleotides: 5. CDR3 length: 13 amino acids.

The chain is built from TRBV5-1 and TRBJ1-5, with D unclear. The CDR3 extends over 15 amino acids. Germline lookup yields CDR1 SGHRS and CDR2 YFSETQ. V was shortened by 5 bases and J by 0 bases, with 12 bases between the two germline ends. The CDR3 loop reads CASSQGGNSNQPQHF. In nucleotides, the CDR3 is TGCGCCAGCAGTCAAGGTGGAAATAGCAATCAGCCCCAGCATTTT.

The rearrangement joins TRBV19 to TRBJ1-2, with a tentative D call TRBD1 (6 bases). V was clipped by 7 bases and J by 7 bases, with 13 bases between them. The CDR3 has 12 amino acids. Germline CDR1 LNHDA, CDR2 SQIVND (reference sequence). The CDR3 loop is CASTDTGLGYTF. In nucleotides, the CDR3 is TGTGCCAGTACCGACACAGGGCTTGGCTACACCTTC.

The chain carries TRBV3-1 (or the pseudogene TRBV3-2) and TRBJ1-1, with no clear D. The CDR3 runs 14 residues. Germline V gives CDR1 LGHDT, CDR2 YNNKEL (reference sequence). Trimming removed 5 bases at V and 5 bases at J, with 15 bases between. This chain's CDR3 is CASSDRVVGTEAFF. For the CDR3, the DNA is TGTGCCAGCAGCGATCGAGTGGTGGGGACTGAAGCTTTCTTT.

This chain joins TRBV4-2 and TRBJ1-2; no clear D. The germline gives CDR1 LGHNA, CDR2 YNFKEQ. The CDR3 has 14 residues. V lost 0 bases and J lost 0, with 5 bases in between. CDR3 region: CASSQDPTNYGYTF. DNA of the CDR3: TGTGCCAGCAGCCAAGATCCCACTAACTATGGCTACACCTTC.

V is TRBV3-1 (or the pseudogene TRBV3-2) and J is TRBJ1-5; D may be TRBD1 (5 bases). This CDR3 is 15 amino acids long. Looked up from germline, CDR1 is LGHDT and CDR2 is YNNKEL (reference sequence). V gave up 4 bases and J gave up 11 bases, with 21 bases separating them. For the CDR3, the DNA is TGTGCCAGCAGCCCAAGTCAGGGAGGGCTCGGGGCCCAGCATTTT. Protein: CASSPSQGGLGAQHF.

The DNA of the CDR3 is TGTGCCAGCAGCCAAAGGGGGACTACACAAGATACGCAGTATTTT. Encoded protein: CASSQRGTTQDTQYF. This chain connects TRBV4-2 to TRBJ2-3, with D possibly being TRBD2 (7 bases). With 2 bases removed from V and 5 bases from J, the gap between germline ends came to 14 bases. Germline CDR1 LGHNA, CDR2 YNFKEQ. The CDR3 is made up of 15 amino acids.

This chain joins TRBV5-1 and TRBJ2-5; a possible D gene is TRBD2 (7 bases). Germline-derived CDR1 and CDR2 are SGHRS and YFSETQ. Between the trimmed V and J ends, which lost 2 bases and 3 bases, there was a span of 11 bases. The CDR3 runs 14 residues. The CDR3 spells CASSFAGAEETQYF. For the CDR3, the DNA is TGCGCCAGCAGCTTTGCGGGGGCCGAAGAGACCCAGTACTTC. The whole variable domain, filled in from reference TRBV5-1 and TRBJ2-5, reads KAGVTQTPRYLIKTRGQQVTLSCSPISGHRSVSWYQQTPGQGLQFLFEYFSETQRNKGNFPGRFSGRQFSNSRSEMNVSTLELGDSALYLCASSFAGAEETQYFGPGTRLLVL.

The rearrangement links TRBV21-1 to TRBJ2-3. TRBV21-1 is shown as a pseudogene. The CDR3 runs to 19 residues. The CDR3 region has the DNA TGTGCCAGCTCCCAACTAAGGGGGGCGGCAGGGAACTTTACAGATACGCAGTATTTT. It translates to CASSQLRGAAGNFTDTQYF.

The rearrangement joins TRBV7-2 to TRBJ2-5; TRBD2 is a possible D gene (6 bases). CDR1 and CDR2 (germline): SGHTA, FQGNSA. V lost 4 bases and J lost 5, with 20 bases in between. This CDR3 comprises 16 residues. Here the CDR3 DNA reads TGTGCCAGCAGCTCCACCCGACTTGCGGGAACGGAGACCCAGTACTTC. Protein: CASSSTRLAGTETQYF.